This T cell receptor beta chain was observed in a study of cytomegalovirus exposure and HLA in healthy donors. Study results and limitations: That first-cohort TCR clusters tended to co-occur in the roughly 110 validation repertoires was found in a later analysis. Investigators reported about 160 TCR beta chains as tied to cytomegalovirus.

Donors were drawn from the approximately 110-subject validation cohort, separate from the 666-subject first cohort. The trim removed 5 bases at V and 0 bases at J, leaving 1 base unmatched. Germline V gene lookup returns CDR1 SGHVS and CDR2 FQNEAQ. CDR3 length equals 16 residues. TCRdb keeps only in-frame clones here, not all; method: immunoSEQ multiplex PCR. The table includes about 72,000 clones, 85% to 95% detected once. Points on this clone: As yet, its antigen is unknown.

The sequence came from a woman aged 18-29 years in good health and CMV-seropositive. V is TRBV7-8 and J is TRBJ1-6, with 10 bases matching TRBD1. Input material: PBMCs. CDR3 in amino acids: CASSRDRGSYNSPLHF. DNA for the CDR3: TGTGCCAGCAGCCGGGACAGGGGCTCCTATAATTCACCCCTCCACTTT.